The 24 T cell receptor beta chains given below trace back to one sample, sequenced in a study of cytomegalovirus exposure and HLA in healthy donors. Primers for the PCR totalled 60 Vbeta and 13 Jbeta. Data came from immunoSEQ multiplex PCR; TCRdb stores just in-frame clones and leaves some out. The sample lists approximately 150,000 clones; 79% were seen once. Input material: PBMCs. Every receptor here comes from a man in his forties or fifties in good health and CMV-seropositive.

This chain uses TRBV5-5 with TRBJ2-4; D remains unclear. The germline V gene has CDR1 SGHKS and CDR2 YYEKEE (reference sequence). This CDR3 contains 16 residues. Trimming shortened V by 0 bases and J by 0 bases, and 10 bases separated the two germline ends. The CDR3 is CASSLGLSIAKNIQYF. CDR3 coding DNA: TGTGCCAGCAGCTTGGGACTTTCGATAGCCAAAAACATTCAGTACTTC.

This sequence joins TRBV19 and TRBJ2-7; D is perhaps TRBD2 (5 bases). Looked up from germline, CDR1 is LNHDA and CDR2 is SQIVND (reference sequence). This CDR3 is 17 amino acids long. V was pared by 1 base and J by 1 base, with 17 bases between. The CDR3 sequence: CASSIVADPGFSYEQYF. In nucleotides, the CDR3 is TGTGCCAGTAGTATAGTGGCGGATCCGGGATTTTCCTACGAGCAGTACTTC.

This chain uses TRBV29-1 with TRBJ1-1, with no clear D. The germline V gene encodes CDR1 SQVTM and CDR2 ANQGSEA. The ends were cut back, 7 bases at V and 1 base at J, with 13 bases in the middle. This CDR3 has 13 residues. CDR3: CSAGGSGNTEAFF. CDR3 sequence (DNA): TGCAGCGCCGGAGGGTCGGGGAACACTGAAGCTTTCTTT.

The chain recombines TRBV11-1 with TRBJ2-1; the match to TRBD2 covers 13 bases. CDR1 and CDR2 from the germline V gene are SGHAT and FQDESV (reference sequence). This CDR3 region has 16 residues. With 3 bases clipped from V and 7 bases from J, the junction kept 6 bases outside the gene matches. The CDR3, as DNA: TGTGCCAGCAGCTTTACCGGGACTAGCGGGGTAAATGAGCAGTTCTTC. Amino acids: CASSFTGTSGVNEQFF.

The table lists this clone with a few counts. This chain links TRBV5-5 with TRBJ1-1; TRBD1 aligns across 7 bases. CDR3 length: 13 residues. In germline, CDR1 is SGHKS, CDR2 YYEKEE (reference sequence). V gave up 7 bases and J gave up 0 bases; unmatched junction bases: 3. CDR3 loop: CASSGQMNTEAFF. CDR3 bases: TGTGCCAGCTCGGGACAGATGAACACTGAAGCTTTCTTT.

The rearrangement links TRBV2 to TRBJ1-2; TRBD1 agrees at 7 bases. Germline CDR1 is SNHLY and CDR2 is FYNNEI. The CDR3 contains 18 residues. Trimming cost V 2 bases and J 0 bases; bases outside gene matches: 12. This chain's CDR3 is CASSEMGDSRGTNYGYTF. The CDR3 nucleotides read TGTGCCAGCAGTGAAATGGGGGACAGCAGAGGTACTAACTATGGCTACACCTTC.

This clone came up a few times. Other DNA sequences in the sample encode the same CDR3. V gene TRBV6-1 combines with J gene TRBJ1-1, with no clear D. The CDR3 contains 11 residues. Per germline, CDR1 MNHNS and CDR2 SASEGT. Trimming took off 9 bases at V and 1 base at J, with 6 bases between the two ends. The CDR3 coding sequence is TGTGCCAGTAGACAGAACACTGAAGCTTTCTTT. It is translated as CASRQNTEAFF.

V usage is TRBV7-2 and J usage is TRBJ2-5, with 10 bases identical to TRBD1. The end of the DNA aligns better with TRBJ2-7, so the J call may be wrong. CDR1 and CDR2 from the germline V gene are SGHTA and FQGNSA. The CDR3 covers 17 residues. CDR3 region: CASSGSGGTGAYYEQYF. In DNA, the CDR3 is TGTGCCAGCAGCGGGTCGGGAGGGACAGGGGCTTACTACGAGCAGTACTTC.

V gene TRBV10-3 combines with J gene TRBJ2-7, with 8 nucleotides matching TRBD2. The trim removed 0 bases at V and 0 bases at J, leaving 4 bases unmatched. The CDR3 is 16 residues long. Germline loops: CDR1 ENHRY, CDR2 SYGVKD. Written as DNA, the CDR3 is TGTGCCATCAGTGAGTCGCAGCGGGGGTTCTCCTACGAGCAGTACTTC. Residues: CAISESQRGFSYEQYF.

The V call is TRBV7-6, the J call TRBJ2-5; 7 bases align to TRBD2. The germline V gene encodes CDR1 SGHVS and CDR2 FNYEAQ. With V trimmed by 5 bases and J by 3 bases, 9 bases remained unmatched. This CDR3 is 15 amino acids long. The CDR3 here is CASSQGGGKEETQYF. The CDR3 nucleotides are TGTGCCAGCAGCCAGGGCGGGGGTAAGGAAGAGACCCAGTACTTC.

The V gene is TRBV27, the J gene TRBJ2-3, with D possibly matching TRBD1 (6 bases). V shed 3 bases and J shed 1 base, with 11 bases lying between them. This CDR3 is built from 15 residues. The germline gives CDR1 MNHEY, CDR2 SMNVEV (reference sequence). In DNA form, the CDR3 reads TGTGCCAGCAGTTTTTTTCCAGGGGGCACAGATACGCAGTATTTT. Translating it yields CASSFFPGGTDTQYF.

This clone was detected only once. The chain combines TRBV7-2 with TRBJ2-5, with TRBD2 matching over 7 bases. The CDR3 has 12 amino acids. Germline V CDR1 and CDR2: SGHTA, FQGNSA. V dropped 5 bases and J dropped 7; count of bases not matched to a gene: 4. This CDR3 reads CASSPPGGTQYF. CDR3 coding DNA: TGTGCCAGCAGCCCCCCGGGGGGGACCCAGTACTTC.

The chain has TRBV30 and TRBJ2-1, with unresolved D. The V and J ends lost 4 bases and 6 bases respectively, with 10 bases between them. Germline values: CDR1 GTSNPN, CDR2 SVGIG (reference sequence). The CDR3 runs 12 residues. Here the CDR3 DNA reads TGTGCCTGGAATAGAGGCCTCAATGAGCAGTTCTTC. Protein: CAWNRGLNEQFF.

The chain combines TRBV18 with TRBJ1-3, with a tentative D call TRBD1 (5 bases). Per germline, CDR1 KGHSH and CDR2 LQKENI. V was pared by 6 bases and J by 3 bases, with 12 bases between. The CDR3 is made up of 14 amino acids. The CDR3 reads CASSPDMRGNTIYF. The CDR3 DNA is TGTGCCAGCTCGCCGGACATGCGTGGAAACACCATATATTTT.

V usage is TRBV11-1 and J usage is TRBJ2-5; TRBD1 matches 8 bases. The J call may be mistaken, given a closer DNA end match to TRBJ2-7. The germline V gene encodes CDR1 SGHAT and CDR2 FQDESV (reference sequence). This CDR3 spans 16 amino acids. This CDR3 reads CASSLAPQGASYEQYF. The CDR3 coding sequence is TGTGCCAGCAGCTTAGCACCTCAGGGGGCCTCCTACGAGCAGTACTTC.

The V call is TRBV5-1, the J call TRBJ2-5, with 12 bases that match TRBD1. Looked up from germline, CDR1 is SGHRS and CDR2 is YFSETQ. This CDR3 has 15 residues. Trimming took 2 bases from V and 5 from J; bases not matched to a gene: 4. The CDR3 DNA reads as TGCGCCAGCAGCTTAGGGACAGGGGGCGGTGAGACCCAGTACTTC. Protein sequence: CASSLGTGGGETQYF.

J is TRBJ2-7 and V is TRBV7-6, with TRBD2 matching over 8 bases. Germline-derived CDR1 and CDR2 are SGHVS and FNYEAQ. V shed 4 bases, J shed 3 bases, and the junction held 14 bases outside the gene matches. The CDR3 has 17 amino acids. The CDR3 spells CASSSSFDGRAGYEQYF. CDR3 in DNA: TGTGCCAGCAGCTCGTCCTTTGACGGGAGGGCCGGCTACGAGCAGTACTTC.

The gene calls are TRBV2 and TRBJ2-5; TRBD1 matches at 8 bases. Germline V gives CDR1 SNHLY, CDR2 FYNNEI. V gave up 5 bases and J gave up 4 bases; unmatched junction bases: 6. The CDR3 extends over 14 amino acids. The CDR3 nucleotides are TGTGCCAGCAGTCTACAGGGGGAGGCAGAGACCCAGTACTTC. Its protein product is CASSLQGEAETQYF.

The rearrangement links TRBV6-5 to TRBJ2-6; no definite D call. The germline gives CDR1 MNHEY, CDR2 SVGAGI. The CDR3 runs to 13 residues. V lost 11 bases and J lost 4, with 12 bases in between. The DNA for the CDR3 is TGTGCCTCAGTGGCTCCCGGGGCCAACGTCCTGACTTTC. Translated, it gives CASVAPGANVLTF.

The chain has TRBV5-6 and TRBJ1-6; TRBD1 aligns across 9 bases. The germline V gene has CDR1 SGHDT and CDR2 YYEEEE. The CDR3 extends over 15 amino acids. Trimming at V came to 3 bases and at J to 10 bases, leaving 8 bases not matched to a gene. CDR3 sequence reads: CASSWGTGRSSPLHF. The CDR3 DNA is TGTGCCAGCAGCTGGGGGACAGGGAGGAGCTCACCCCTCCACTTT.

The chain carries TRBV7-9 and TRBJ2-5; 12 bases fit TRBD1. CDR3 size: 15 residues. V was clipped by 5 bases and J by 5 bases; unmatched bases: 6. CDR1 is SEHNR, CDR2 FQNEAQ, per germline (reference sequence). The CDR3 coding sequence is TGTGCCAGCAGCCCATCCGGGACAGGGGGCGAGACCCAGTACTTC. This gives the protein CASSPSGTGGETQYF. The full variable domain, completed using reference TRBV7-9 and TRBJ2-5, is DTGVSQNPRHKITKRGQNVTFRCDPISEHNRLYWYRQTLGQGPEFLTYFQNEAQLEKSRLLSDRFSAERPKGSFSTLEIQRTEQGDSAMYLCASSPSGTGGETQYFGPGTRLLVL.

V is TRBV6-1 and J is TRBJ2-7; D ambiguous. The V and J ends lost 5 bases and 3 bases respectively, with 8 bases between them. CDR3 length equals 12 residues. Per germline, CDR1 MNHNS and CDR2 SASEGT. CDR3 protein: CASSSGVYEQYF. The CDR3 nucleotides are TGTGCCAGCAGTTCAGGCGTCTACGAGCAGTACTTC.

The V gene is TRBV7-2, the J gene TRBJ2-5; D possibly corresponds to TRBD2 (6 bases). In germline, CDR1 is SGHTA, CDR2 FQGNSA. The CDR3 runs to 14 residues. V lost 1 base, J lost 7 bases, and 13 bases lay in between. As DNA, the CDR3 is TGTGCCAGCAGCTTAGATCAGGCCGGGGGGACCCAGTACTTC. Translation: CASSLDQAGGTQYF.

V is TRBV11-2 and J is TRBJ1-4; no reliable D call. Trimming stripped 3 bases from V and 8 bases from J, with 16 bases between. Per the germline V gene, CDR1 is SGHAT and CDR2 is FQNNGV. CDR3 length: 15 residues. CDR3: CASSFLFTGGEKLFF. CDR3 nucleotide sequence: TGTGCCAGCAGCTTCCTGTTCACCGGAGGGGAAAAACTGTTTTTT. Drawing the rest from reference TRBV11-2 and TRBJ1-4, the complete variable domain is EAGVAQSPRYKIIEKRQSVAFWCNPISGHATLYWYQQILGQGPKLLIQFQNNGVVDDSQLPKDRFSAERLKGVDSTLKIQPAKLEDSAVYLCASSFLFTGGEKLFFGSGTQLSVL.